Listed below are T cell receptor beta chains from one sample, sequenced in a study of identical twins. MiXCR was run by TCRdb on the 5' RACE reads, yielding one entry per CDR3 protein. The data contain a few hundred thousand distinct CDR3 sequences, roughly a tenth of them seen just once; the ten biggest clones take up less than 12%. The source material was memory T cells sorted from blood. The receptors come from a man aged 50-60 years in good health. Each CDR3 is given with its conserved first and last residue. A D gene is named only where the DNA matches it firmly. Only part of the rows carry a size: once, few, many, or a class if the clone is expanded.

j_gene | abundance | d_gene | v_gene | CDR3nt | CDR3aa
TRBJ2-3 | few | TRBD2 | TRBV7-8 | TGTGCCAGCAGCTTAGCCTTACTAGCGGGGGGGCGAGATACGCAGTATTTT | CASSLALLAGGRDTQYF
TRBJ1-4 | many | TRBD1 | TRBV5-1 | TGCGCCAGCAGCTCCATTCCTCTACAGGGGGCAGGTGAAAAACTGTTTTTT | CASSSIPLQGAGEKLFF
TRBJ2-7 | - | - | TRBV6-5 | TGTGCCAGCAGTTACTCGATTCACCTCTACTCCTACGAGCAGTACTTC | CASSYSIHLYSYEQYF
TRBJ1-4 | - | - | TRBV7-2 | TGTGCCAGCAGCTTAGGGCGGTCAGGGGATAATGAAAAACTGTTTTTT | CASSLGRSGDNEKLFF
TRBJ2-3 | many | - | TRBV18 | TGTGCCAGCAACCCGGTGGGAACCCCCACAGATACGCAGTATTTT | CASNPVGTPTDTQYF
TRBJ2-7 | - | - | TRBV7-6 | TGTGCCAGCAGCCTAGGTGACCGCCCCAGCTCCTACGAGCAGTACTTC | CASSLGDRPSSYEQYF
TRBJ1-6 | many | TRBD1 | TRBV12-3/TRBV12-4 | TGTGCCAGCAGCCGAGGACAGGGGAGCTCCTATAATTCACCCCTCCACTTT | CASSRGQGSSYNSPLHF
TRBJ2-3 | many | - | TRBV20-1 | TGCAGTGCTAGATCTTTAACGGGAGCAGGCACAGATACGCAGTATTTT | CSARSLTGAGTDTQYF
TRBJ2-3 | - | TRBD2 | TRBV11-2 | TGTGCCAGCAGCGATCTTTGGGCTAGCGGGGGTATCACAGATACGCAGTATTTT | CASSDLWASGGITDTQYF
TRBJ2-4 | few | TRBD1 | TRBV6-5 | TGTGCCAGCAGTTACCGGGACAGAGCCAAAAACATTCAGTACTTC | CASSYRDRAKNIQYF
TRBJ2-3 | once | TRBD2 | TRBV7-9 | TGTGCCAGCAGCTTGACCAGGACTAGCGGGAGGGCGGATACGCAGTATTTT | CASSLTRTSGRADTQYF
TRBJ1-4 | many | TRBD1 | TRBV7-9 | TGTGCCAGCAGCTCCAACAGGGGGCTTGAAAAACTGTTTTTT | CASSSNRGLEKLFF
TRBJ2-1 | many | TRBD2 | TRBV3-1 | TGTGCCAGCAGCCCCCAGACTAGCGGGGGGAATGAGCAGTTCTTC | CASSPQTSGGNEQFF
TRBJ2-7 | many | - | TRBV10-2 | TGCGCCAGCAGCCGGGACCACTACGAGCAGTACTTC | CASSRDHYEQYF
TRBJ2-3 | many | TRBD2 | TRBV7-2 | TGTGCCAGCAGCTTAGAGGCCGGGACTAGCGGGGCGCAGTATTTT | CASSLEAGTSGAQYF
TRBJ2-6 | many | - | TRBV6-2/TRBV6-3 | TGTGCCAGCAGTTACCGGTTAACACTAAGCTCTGGGGCCAACGTCCTGACTTTC | CASSYRLTLSSGANVLTF
TRBJ1-2 | many | - | TRBV19 | TGTGCCAGCCAGGGGTTCCATGGCTACACCTTC | CASQGFHGYTF
TRBJ2-5 | many | - | TRBV6-5 | TGTGCCAGCACTTCGACAGGCCCCCAAGAGACCCAGTACTTC | CASTSTGPQETQYF
TRBJ2-2 | few | TRBD2 | TRBV3-1 | TGTGCCAGCAGAATGACTAGCGGAAGGACCGGGGAGCTGTTTTTT | CASRMTSGRTGELFF
TRBJ2-5 | - | - | TRBV28 | TGTGCCAGCAGTTCGACAAGCCAAGAGACCCAGTACTTC | CASSSTSQETQYF
TRBJ1-1 | few | TRBD1 | TRBV18 | TGTGCCAGCTCAGACAGGGGGCTCGACACTGAAGCTTTCTTT | CASSDRGLDTEAFF
TRBJ2-3 | few | - | TRBV20-1 | TGCAGTGCTAGAGATGGAGTCAGGAGCACAGATACGCAGTATTTT | CSARDGVRSTDTQYF
TRBJ1-3 | - | - | TRBV4-2 | TGTGCCAGCAGCCAAGATTCAGCCCCTGGAAACACCATATATTTT | CASSQDSAPGNTIYF
TRBJ2-3 | many | TRBD2 | TRBV28 | TGTGCCAGCGAGAGCGGGAGAGTGACAGATACGCAGTATTTT | CASESGRVTDTQYF
TRBJ2-2 | many | TRBD2 | TRBV9 | TGTGCCAGCAGCGTAGCGGGAGGGCCGAACACCGGGGAGCTGTTTTTT | CASSVAGGPNTGELFF
TRBJ2-5 | few | - | TRBV9 | TGTGCCAGCAGCGTAGGCCTGGACTGGTCCGGGGGGACCCAGTACTTC | CASSVGLDWSGGTQYF